This T cell receptor (beta chain) stems from a study of blood T cell repertoires in COVID-19. Turning to the study itself: Samples came from the United States, Italy and Spain, spanning acute and convalescent COVID-19. T cells, B-cell-depleted T cells, or PBMCs supplied cDNA or gDNA.

This clone was observed once. Original analysis: Amplification of reference gene primers was used by the study to estimate nucleated cell counts. Here immunoSEQ multiplex PCR was the method, and the copy in TCRdb shows in-frame clones only, minus some. V and J calls and clone size come straight from that table; D and trimming were deduced from the DNA. The sample shows over 130,000 clones, around 90% of them seen only once. Germline V gene lookup returns CDR1 LNHDA and CDR2 SQIVND (reference sequence). The CDR3 extends over 17 amino acids. The V segment lost 5 bases and the J segment 5 bases; nucleotides outside the gene matches: 8.

The receptor's source is a woman aged 80 or over with acute or convalescent COVID-19. The chain couples TRBV19 to TRBJ1-6, with 11 bases fitting TRBD1. Sequenced material: peripheral blood. CDR3 sequence reads: CASSGRDRGVDNSPLHF. In DNA form, the CDR3 reads TGTGCCAGTAGTGGCAGGGACAGGGGGGTCGATAATTCACCCCTCCACTTT.